The 12 T cell receptor beta chains presented below share a single source sample, sequenced in a study of cytomegalovirus exposure and HLA in healthy donors. PCR primers comprised 60 Vbeta and 13 Jbeta primers. Method: immunoSEQ multiplex PCR; TCRdb's copy keeps in-frame clones and lacks some. This sample yields 150,000 to 200,000 clones, of which roughly 80% are seen a single time; around 8.3% belongs to the top ten. Sequencing was performed on PBMCs. The receptor source for this set is a woman aged 35 to 49 in good health and CMV-seropositive.

This sequence joins TRBV2 and TRBJ1-2; no clear D. Per the germline V gene, CDR1 is SNHLY and CDR2 is FYNNEI. This CDR3 has 11 amino acids. The V end lost 6 bases, the J end lost 6 bases, and 8 bases lay between the germline ends. The CDR3 region has the DNA TGTGCCAGCAGAAGGCGGGATGGCTACACCTTC. It codes for CASRRRDGYTF. Complete variable domain (other parts from reference TRBV2 and TRBJ1-2): EPEVTQTPSHQVTQMGQEVILRCVPISNHLYFYWYRQILGQKVEFLVSFYNNEISEKSEIFDDQFSVERPDGSNFTLKIRSTKLEDSAMYFCASRRRDGYTFGSGTRLTVV.

The chain employs TRBV28 and TRBJ1-5, with a tentative D call TRBD1 (5 bases). Germline V gene data show CDR1 as MDHEN and CDR2 as SYDVKM. V dropped 4 bases and J dropped 6 bases, with 13 bases sitting between them. The CDR3 covers 14 residues. CDR3 coding DNA: TGTGCCAGCAGTTACCAGGGATTTGCTCAGCCCCAGCATTTT. The encoded protein is CASSYQGFAQPQHF.

The chain recombines TRBV27 with TRBJ1-1; D might be TRBD1 (5 bases). The V end was cut by 6 bases, the J end by 8 bases, with 13 bases between. The CDR3 is 12 amino acids. Per the germline V gene, CDR1 is MNHEY and CDR2 is SMNVEV (reference sequence). Here the CDR3 DNA reads TGTGCCAGCAGGGCCCAGGGCGGCGAAGCTTTCTTT. It specifies CASRAQGGEAFF.

The sample holds a few counts of this clone. The V gene is TRBV2, the J gene TRBJ1-4; no clear D gene. Trimming left V 3 bases short and J 4 bases short, with 18 bases between. From germline, CDR1 is SNHLY and CDR2 FYNNEI. CDR3 length: 17 amino acids. The CDR3 loop reads CASSERVMISSNEKLFF. The CDR3 DNA reads TGTGCCAGCAGTGAGAGGGTTATGATTTCAAGTAATGAAAAACTGTTTTTT.

In this sample, this clone turned up a few times. This rearrangement joins TRBV5-1 to TRBJ2-3; the D is unclear. Germline assignment: CDR1 SGHRS and CDR2 YFSETQ. The CDR3 extends over 17 amino acids. Trimming took off 2 bases at V and 3 bases at J, with 19 bases between the two ends. For the CDR3, the DNA is TGCGCCAGCAGCTTCTATTCCCGTCCAAGAGAAACAGATACGCAGTATTTT. It codes for CASSFYSRPRETDTQYF.

The J gene is TRBJ2-3, the V gene TRBV9, with TRBD2 matching 10 bases. The J segment lost 2 bases and the V segment lost 3 bases, leaving 12 bases of the junction unmatched. Germline-derived CDR1 and CDR2 are SGDLS and YYNGEE. This CDR3 comprises 18 residues. DNA of the CDR3: TGTGCCAGCAGCGACCCTCGAGGCCTAGCGGGAGTCACAGATACGCAGTATTTT. It specifies CASSDPRGLAGVTDTQYF.

This clone was counted a single time. V usage is TRBV27 and J usage is TRBJ2-7; 12 positions match TRBD2. Germline V lookup: CDR1 MNHEY, CDR2 SMNVEV (reference sequence). The CDR3 runs to 16 residues. V shed 5 bases, J shed 5 bases, and the junction held 10 bases outside the gene matches. The CDR3 nucleotides are TGTGCCAGCAGTCCCCGAGCTAGCGGGAGGGCCAACGAGCAGTACTTC. This translates into CASSPRASGRANEQYF.

This sequence joins TRBV7-6 and TRBJ1-5, with D unresolved. This CDR3 contains 15 residues. Trimming removed 1 base from V and 1 base from J, with 8 bases in between. Germline CDR1 is SGHVS and CDR2 is FNYEAQ. CDR3 in DNA: TGTGCCAGCAGCTTAGTTGCGGGGAGCAATCAGCCCCAGCATTTT. Translating it yields CASSLVAGSNQPQHF.

The chain links TRBV29-1 to TRBJ2-2; 10 bases map to TRBD2. The CDR3 runs to 15 residues. Germline trimming cut 5 bases from V and 7 bases from J; bases unmatched to any gene: 10. Germline-derived CDR1 and CDR2 are SQVTM and ANQGSEA. The CDR3 nucleotides read TGCAGCGTTAGGACTAGCGGTATCCCGGGCGGGGAGCTGTTTTTT. This translates into CSVRTSGIPGGELFF.

The chain combines TRBV9 with TRBJ1-2; perhaps TRBD1 as D (6 bases). CDR3 size: 15 residues. V gave up 0 bases and J gave up 4 bases, with 13 bases separating them. Germline CDR1 reads SGDLS; CDR2 reads YYNGEE. The CDR3 DNA sequence: TGTGCCAGCAGCGTAGCGATCGGACAGTCCTATGGCTACACCTTC. This gives the protein CASSVAIGQSYGYTF.

CDR3 DNA sequence: TGTGCCAGCAGTGGGGACCGGACAGGGAGAGATGAGCAGTTCTTC. It codes for CASSGDRTGRDEQFF. The V and J genes are TRBV2 and TRBJ2-1, with 8 bases fitting TRBD1. J gave up 8 bases and V 4 bases, and 10 bases lay outside the gene matches. Per the germline V gene, CDR1 is SNHLY and CDR2 is FYNNEI. CDR3 length equals 15 residues. The variable domain in full, with the rest retrieved from reference TRBV2 and TRBJ2-1, is EPEVTQTPSHQVTQMGQEVILRCVPISNHLYFYWYRQILGQKVEFLVSFYNNEISEKSEIFDDQFSVERPDGSNFTLKIRSTKLEDSAMYFCASSGDRTGRDEQFFGPGTRLTVL.

This chain uses TRBV29-1 with TRBJ1-3, with TRBD1 matching over 7 bases. J lost 3 bases, V lost 7 bases, and 6 bases had no gene match. The CDR3 has 13 amino acids. Germline values: CDR1 SQVTM, CDR2 ANQGSEA. CDR3: CSAHRGNGNTIYF. Here the CDR3 DNA reads TGCAGCGCCCACAGGGGTAATGGAAACACCATATATTTT.